The 23 T cell receptor beta chains given below trace back to one sample, sequenced in a study of human T cells and chemical hapten exposure (dated by TCRdb to about 2021). The time point label here, explained by the study, means: healthy volunteer bleed at 6 weeks. Total RNA was isolated from unfractionated whole blood collected in Tempus Blood RNA tubes. The library was built by means of RACE. Reads for this sample came from a NextSeq 500. Using fastp at Q25 and MiXCR, TCRdb reprocessed the public reads and kept productive beta chains. Each entry merges the rows of one CDR3 protein and shows their most common DNA and genes. This sample holds about 65,000 distinct CDR3 sequences; approximately 6.5% were observed only once. In total, the top ten clones hold roughly 3.4% of the sample. Sequencing was carried out using whole blood. The source is a female donor in good health. Some clones in this sample may be carry-over from other donors' samples.

Only one count was recorded for this clonotype. With a much larger clone just one base away, this may be a read error. The rearrangement uses TRBV6-1 and TRBJ1-5; no firm D call. Looked up from germline, CDR1 is MNHNS and CDR2 is SASEGT. There are 16 residues in the CDR3. The V end was cut by 4 bases, the J end by 4 bases, with 17 bases between. CDR3 sequence (DNA): TGTGCCAGCAGTGGAGGATTGAAGGTATGGAATCAGCCCCAGCATTTT. This encodes CASSGGLKVWNQPQHF.

This clonotype was seen many times. The rearrangement uses TRBV10-3 and TRBJ2-3; no firm D call. CDR3 length equals 15 residues. Deletions cut 2 bases from V and 2 bases from J, with 11 bases between. Per germline, CDR1 ENHRY and CDR2 SYGVKD. For the CDR3, the DNA is TGTGCCATCAGTGAGCCGACATACTACACAGATACGCAGTATTTT. Protein sequence: CAISEPTYYTDTQYF.

This clonotype was observed many times. The chain joins TRBV13 to TRBJ2-5; D is possibly TRBD1 (6 bases). Trimming shortened V by 4 bases and J by 1 base, and 16 bases separated the two germline ends. The CDR3 runs 16 residues. The V gene's germline CDR1 is PRHDT and CDR2 FYEKMQ (reference sequence). The CDR3 sequence: CASSSEKGQSQETQYF. CDR3 DNA: TGTGCCAGCAGCTCCGAGAAAGGACAGTCCCAAGAGACCCAGTACTTC.

This clonotype was observed a few times. The chain combines TRBV20-1 with TRBJ1-5; D unresolved. Trimming took 5 bases from V and 3 from J, leaving 11 bases between them. This CDR3 has 13 residues. In germline, CDR1 is DFQATT, CDR2 SNEGSKA (reference sequence). In nucleotides, the CDR3 is TGCAGTGCTTTAGGCGAACCCAATCAGCCCCAGCATTTT. Amino acid sequence: CSALGEPNQPQHF.

Many counts were recorded for this clonotype. The chain is built from TRBV6-2 or TRBV6-3 and TRBJ2-7, with a weak D call TRBD1 (6 bases). The germline V and J ends were trimmed by 8 bases and 2 bases, with 10 bases remaining between them. Germline V gene sequence: CDR1 MNHEY, CDR2 SVGEGT. This CDR3 comprises 12 residues. The CDR3: CASRTDPYEQYF. CDR3 nucleotide sequence: TGTGCCAGCCGGACAGATCCCTACGAGCAGTACTTC.

This clonotype was seen repeatedly, ten times or more. The gene calls are TRBV9 and TRBJ2-7; D is uncertain. The length of the CDR3 is 9 residues. Germline V CDR1 and CDR2: SGDLS, YYNGEE. Trimming took 0 bases from V and 11 from J, leaving 3 bases between them. CDR3 region: CASSVGEYF. The CDR3 nucleotides read TGTGCCAGCAGCGTAGGCGAGTACTTC.

Regarding this clonotype: A clone one base away is much larger, so this may be a read error. The V and J genes are TRBV25-1 and TRBJ1-4, with D tentatively TRBD1 (6 bases). The germline V gene encodes CDR1 MGHDK and CDR2 SYGVNS. CDR3 length: 17 amino acids. The DNA for the CDR3 is TGTGCCAGCAGTGGGGGGACGAAGACTCTCAGGGGTGAAAAACGGTTTTTT. Its protein is CASSGGTKTLRGEKRFF.

This clonotype came up many times. The chain joins TRBV5-6 to TRBJ2-5; D gene uncertain. Germline V lookup: CDR1 SGHDT, CDR2 YYEEEE. V was trimmed by 1 base and J by 1 base, leaving 5 bases between them. The CDR3 is made up of 13 amino acids. The CDR3 sequence: CASSLYSQETQYF. DNA for the CDR3: TGTGCCAGCAGCTTGTACAGCCAAGAGACCCAGTACTTC.

This clonotype was observed a few times. The chain links TRBV2 to TRBJ2-6; D remains unclear. The CDR3 has 15 residues. Deletions cut 5 bases from V and 0 bases from J, with 8 bases between. The germline V gene encodes CDR1 SNHLY and CDR2 FYNNEI. The chain's CDR3 is CASSTESSGANVLTF. In DNA, the CDR3 is TGTGCCAGCAGTACAGAATCCTCTGGGGCCAACGTCCTGACTTTC.

The table lists this clonotype with a few counts. This rearrangement joins TRBV6-2 or TRBV6-3 to TRBJ2-1; 7 nucleotides agree with TRBD1. CDR3 length equals 16 residues. J was trimmed by 3 bases and V by 6 bases; bases with no gene match: 11. Looked up from germline, CDR1 is MNHEY and CDR2 is SVGEGT. The CDR3 DNA is TGTGCCAGCAGCCCCCAGACAGGGACCCGCTACAATGAGCAGTTCTTC. Amino acids: CASSPQTGTRYNEQFF.

The V gene is TRBV12-3 or TRBV12-4, the J gene TRBJ1-1; 8 bases agree with TRBD1. This CDR3 has 17 amino acids. V dropped 4 bases and J dropped 3; count of bases not matched to a gene: 13. CDR3 nucleotide sequence: TGTGCCAGCAGTTCTCCAGGGGGCGCGTTTTCAGACACTGAAGCTTTCTTT. It translates to CASSSPGGAFSDTEAFF.

In DNA form, the CDR3 reads TGTGCCAGCAGCATAAACAGGGGGCAGACTGAAGCTTTCTTT. Protein sequence: CASSINRGQTEAFF. The V and J genes are TRBV5-4 and TRBJ1-1; 9 bases map to TRBD1. This CDR3 is 14 amino acids long. The V and J ends lost 4 bases and 5 bases, in that order; junction bases with no gene match: 6. Germline V gene lookup returns CDR1 SGHNT and CDR2 YYREEE (reference sequence). The whole variable domain, filled in from reference TRBV5-4 and TRBJ1-1, reads ETGVTQSPTHLIKTRGQQVTLRCSSQSGHNTVSWYQQALGQGPQFIFQYYREEENGRGNFPPRFSGLQFPNYSSELNVNALELDDSALYLCASSINRGQTEAFFGQGTRLTVV.

In its sample, this clonotype was seen many times. This chain connects TRBV27 to TRBJ2-7; D is unresolved. The CDR3 totals 14 residues. Deletions cut 0 bases from V and 6 bases from J, with 12 bases between. The germline V gene encodes CDR1 MNHEY and CDR2 SMNVEV (reference sequence). CDR3 coding DNA: TGTGCCAGCAGTTTATCCCAGCTCGGTAGCGAGCAGTACTTC. It specifies CASSLSQLGSEQYF.

This clonotype has ten or more counts. The gene calls are TRBV12-3 or TRBV12-4 and TRBJ2-1; TRBD2 aligns across 10 bases. Trimming cost V 1 base and J 6 bases; bases outside gene matches: 12. This CDR3 spans 18 amino acids. The CDR3 DNA reads as TGTGCCAGCAGTTTAGTCCTAGCGGGAGTTAACAGGGGCAATGAGCAGTTCTTC. Protein sequence: CASSLVLAGVNRGNEQFF.

This clonotype came up many times. The rearrangement links TRBV29-1 to TRBJ2-1; tentative D call: TRBD1 (6 bases). CDR1 and CDR2 from the germline V gene are SQVTM and ANQGSEA. V lost 4 bases, J lost 3 bases, and 16 bases lay in between. The CDR3 consists of 15 residues. DNA for the CDR3: TGCAGCGTTGTCCCCGAGGACAGAAGCTACAATGAGCAGTTCTTC. Translation: CSVVPEDRSYNEQFF.

This clonotype has a count of ten or more. The V call is TRBV7-3, the J call TRBJ2-2; possible D gene TRBD2, 5 bases. Per the germline V gene, CDR1 is SGHTA and CDR2 is FQGTGA. The CDR3 covers 14 residues. Trimming took 4 bases from V and 6 from J, leaving 12 bases between them. The CDR3 loop reads CASSSARDAGELFF. CDR3 DNA: TGTGCCAGCAGCTCTGCACGGGATGCCGGGGAGCTGTTTTTT.

This clonotype has more than one count but fewer than ten. This sequence joins TRBV6-2 or TRBV6-3 and TRBJ1-5; D gene unclear. This CDR3 region has 18 residues. Trimming removed 6 bases at V and 5 bases at J, with 26 bases between. Germline V gene lookup returns CDR1 MNHEY and CDR2 SVGEGT. The CDR3 nucleotides read TGTGCCAGCAGCACGACACCTCGGGATGTTTGGGCCGATCAGCCCCAGCATTTT. Its protein product is CASSTTPRDVWADQPQHF.

Only a few counts were recorded for this clonotype. The rearrangement uses TRBV2 and TRBJ2-6; D gene unclear. The length of the CDR3 is 17 residues. Trimming left V 4 bases short and J 0 bases short, with 13 bases between. Germline CDR1 SNHLY, CDR2 FYNNEI. This CDR3 reads CASSGVGTNSGANVLTF. In DNA, the CDR3 is TGTGCCAGCAGTGGAGTTGGCACCAACTCTGGGGCCAACGTCCTGACTTTC. Full variable domain (rest looked up from reference TRBV2 and TRBJ2-6): EPEVTQTPSHQVTQMGQEVILRCVPISNHLYFYWYRQILGQKVEFLVSFYNNEISEKSEIFDDQFSVERPDGSNFTLKIRSTKLEDSAMYFCASSGVGTNSGANVLTFGAGSRLTVL.

This clonotype was counted a few times. V gene TRBV2 combines with J gene TRBJ1-1; 8 bases match TRBD1. Germline CDR1 is SNHLY and CDR2 is FYNNEI. The CDR3 spans 14 residues. J gave up 3 bases and V 5 bases, and 5 bases lay outside the gene matches. CDR3 coding DNA: TGTGCCAGCAGTCCACAGGGGGTGGACACTGAAGCTTTCTTT. It specifies CASSPQGVDTEAFF. The full variable domain, its missing parts supplied by reference TRBV2 and TRBJ1-1, is EPEVTQTPSHQVTQMGQEVILRCVPISNHLYFYWYRQILGQKVEFLVSFYNNEISEKSEIFDDQFSVERPDGSNFTLKIRSTKLEDSAMYFCASSPQGVDTEAFFGQGTRLTVV.

At least ten counts were recorded for this clonotype. This chain links TRBV27 with TRBJ1-5; D is unclear. CDR1 and CDR2 from the germline V gene are MNHEY and SMNVEV (reference sequence). V was shortened by 3 bases and J by 4 bases, with 4 bases between the two germline ends. This CDR3 contains 12 residues. CDR3 bases: TGTGCCAGCAGTTTCCCGAATCAGCCCCAGCATTTT. Its protein product is CASSFPNQPQHF.

This chain uses TRBV6-1 with TRBJ1-1; perhaps TRBD1 as D (6 bases). CDR3 length equals 14 residues. CDR1 and CDR2 (germline): MNHNS, SASEGT. V lost 0 bases, J lost 6 bases, and 11 bases lay in between. This chain's CDR3 is CASSEALRGPEAFF. CDR3 coding DNA: TGTGCCAGCAGTGAAGCGCTTCGGGGGCCTGAAGCTTTCTTT.

The rearrangement joins TRBV20-1 to TRBJ2-7; the D gene is possibly TRBD2 (6 bases). The CDR3 is 15 residues long. Germline V gene sequence: CDR1 DFQATT, CDR2 SNEGSKA (reference sequence). Trimming pared 1 base from V and 2 bases from J, leaving 15 bases between. The DNA for the CDR3 is TGCAGTGCTAGAGCTGCTAGCGTGATAGCCTACGAGCAGTACTTC. Protein product: CSARAASVIAYEQYF.

This clonotype was counted between two and nine times. This chain links TRBV29-1 with TRBJ2-7; D might be TRBD1 (5 bases). V was shortened by 4 bases and J by 2 bases, with 9 bases between the two germline ends. CDR3 length: 12 residues. Germline values: CDR1 SQVTM, CDR2 ANQGSEA. The CDR3 reads CSVGLTAYEQYF. CDR3 DNA sequence: TGCAGCGTTGGACTGACAGCCTACGAGCAGTACTTC.